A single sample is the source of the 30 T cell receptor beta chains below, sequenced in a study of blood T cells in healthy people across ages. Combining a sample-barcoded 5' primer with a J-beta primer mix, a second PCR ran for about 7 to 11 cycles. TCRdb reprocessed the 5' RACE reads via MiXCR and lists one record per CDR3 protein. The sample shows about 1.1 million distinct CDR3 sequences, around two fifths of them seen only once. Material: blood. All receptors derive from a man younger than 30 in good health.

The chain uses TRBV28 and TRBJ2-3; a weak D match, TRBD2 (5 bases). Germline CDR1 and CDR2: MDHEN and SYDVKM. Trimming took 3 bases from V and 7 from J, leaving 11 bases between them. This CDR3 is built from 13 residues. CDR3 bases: TGTGCCAGCAGTTTGGATAGCGAACATACGCAGTATTTT. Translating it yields CASSLDSEHTQYF. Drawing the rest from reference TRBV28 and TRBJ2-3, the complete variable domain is DVKVTQSSRYLVKRTGEKVFLECVQDMDHENMFWYRQDPGLGLRLIYFSYDVKMKEKGDIPEGYSVSREKKERFSLILESASTNQTSMYLCASSLDSEHTQYFGPGTRLTVL.

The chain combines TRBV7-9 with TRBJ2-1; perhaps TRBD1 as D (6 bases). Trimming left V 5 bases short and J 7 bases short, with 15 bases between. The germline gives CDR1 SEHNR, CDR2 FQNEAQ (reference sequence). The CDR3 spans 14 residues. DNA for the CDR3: TGTGCCAGCAGCGCCGCACAGGGTGGAAATGAGCAGTTCTTC. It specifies CASSAAQGGNEQFF.

The DNA of the CDR3 is TGTGCCAGCAGTCCTAGGCGGGGGGACAGAACTCAAGAGACCCAGTACTTC. Its translation is CASSPRRGDRTQETQYF. The rearrangement links TRBV6-6 to TRBJ2-5, with a possible D match to TRBD2 (8 bases). The CDR3 has 17 amino acids. In germline, CDR1 is MNHNY, CDR2 SVGAGI (reference sequence). The germline V and J ends were trimmed by 5 bases and 2 bases, with 21 bases remaining between them.

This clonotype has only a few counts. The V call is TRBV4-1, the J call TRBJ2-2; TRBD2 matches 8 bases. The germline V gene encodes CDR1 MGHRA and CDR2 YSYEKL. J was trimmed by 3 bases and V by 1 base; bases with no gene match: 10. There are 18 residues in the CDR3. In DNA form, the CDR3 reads TGCGCCAGCAGCCAAGGTGTATGGGCTAGCGGGTACACCGGGGAGCTGTTTTTT. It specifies CASSQGVWASGYTGELFF.

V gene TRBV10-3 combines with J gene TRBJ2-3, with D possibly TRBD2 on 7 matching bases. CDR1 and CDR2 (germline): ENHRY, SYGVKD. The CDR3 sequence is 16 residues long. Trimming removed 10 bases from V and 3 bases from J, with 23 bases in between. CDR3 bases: TGTGCCACCCTTACTGGGGGGGCAGACCGAACAGATACGCAGTATTTT. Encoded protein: CATLTGGADRTDTQYF.

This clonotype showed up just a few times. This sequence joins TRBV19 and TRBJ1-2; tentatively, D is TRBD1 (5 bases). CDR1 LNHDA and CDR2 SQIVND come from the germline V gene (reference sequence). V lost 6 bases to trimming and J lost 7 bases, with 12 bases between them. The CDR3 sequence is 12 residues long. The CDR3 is CASRIQGGGYTF. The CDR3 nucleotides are TGTGCCAGTAGGATCCAGGGTGGTGGCTACACCTTC.

The CDR3 DNA reads as TGTGCCAGCGCGAGACAGGGGAACACCGGGGAGCTGTTTTTT. Its translation: CASARQGNTGELFF. The chain recombines TRBV6-6 with TRBJ2-2; 7 bases are shared with TRBD1. In germline, CDR1 is MNHNY, CDR2 SVGAGI (reference sequence). The CDR3 extends over 14 amino acids. The J segment lost 1 base and the V segment lost 8 bases, leaving 4 bases of the junction unmatched.

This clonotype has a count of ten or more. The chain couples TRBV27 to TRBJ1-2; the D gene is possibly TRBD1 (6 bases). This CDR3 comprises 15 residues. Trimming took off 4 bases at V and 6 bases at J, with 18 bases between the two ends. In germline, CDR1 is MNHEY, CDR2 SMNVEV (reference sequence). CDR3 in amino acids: CASSSQGGLRNGYTF. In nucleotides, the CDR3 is TGTGCCAGCAGTTCACAGGGTGGACTAAGAAATGGCTACACCTTC.

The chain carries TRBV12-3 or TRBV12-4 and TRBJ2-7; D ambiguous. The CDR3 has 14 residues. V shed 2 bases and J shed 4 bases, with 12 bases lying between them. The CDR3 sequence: CASSLFDTQYEQYF. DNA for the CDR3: TGTGCCAGCAGTTTATTTGACACTCAGTACGAGCAGTACTTC.

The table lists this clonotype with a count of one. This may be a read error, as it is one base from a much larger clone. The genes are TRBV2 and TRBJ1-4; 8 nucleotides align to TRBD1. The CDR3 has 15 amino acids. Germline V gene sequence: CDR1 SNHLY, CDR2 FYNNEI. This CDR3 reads CAGRGRGLGLEKLFF. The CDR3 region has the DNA TGTGCCGGCAGGGGCAGGGGGCTTGGGCTTGAAAAACTGTTTTTT.

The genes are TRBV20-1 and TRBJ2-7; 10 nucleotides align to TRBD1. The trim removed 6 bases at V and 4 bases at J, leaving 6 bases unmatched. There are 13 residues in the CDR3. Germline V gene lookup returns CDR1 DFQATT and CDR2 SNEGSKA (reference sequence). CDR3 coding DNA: TGCAGTGCGCCTCCGGGACAGGGGTACGAGCAGTACTTC. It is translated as CSAPPGQGYEQYF.

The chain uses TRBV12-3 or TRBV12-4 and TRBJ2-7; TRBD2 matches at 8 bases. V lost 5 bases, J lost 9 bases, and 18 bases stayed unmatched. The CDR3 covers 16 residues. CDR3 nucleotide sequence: TGTGCCAGCAGTCTCAAAGGGCGACTAGCGCGCAATGGGCAGTACTTC. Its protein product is CASSLKGRLARNGQYF.

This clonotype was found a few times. CDR3 sequence reads: CASSPAPGGEKLFF. CDR3 nucleotides: TGTGCCAGCAGCCCCGCCCCCGGAGGGGAAAAACTGTTTTTT. V gene TRBV5-4 combines with J gene TRBJ1-4; D gene unclear. Germline CDR1 SGHNT, CDR2 YYREEE (reference sequence). The V end lost 4 bases, the J end lost 8 bases, and 15 bases lay between the germline ends. The CDR3 is 14 residues long. Looking up the rest from reference TRBV5-4 and TRBJ1-4 gives the full variable domain: ETGVTQSPTHLIKTRGQQVTLRCSSQSGHNTVSWYQQALGQGPQFIFQYYREEENGRGNFPPRFSGLQFPNYSSELNVNALELDDSALYLCASSPAPGGEKLFFGSGTQLSVL.

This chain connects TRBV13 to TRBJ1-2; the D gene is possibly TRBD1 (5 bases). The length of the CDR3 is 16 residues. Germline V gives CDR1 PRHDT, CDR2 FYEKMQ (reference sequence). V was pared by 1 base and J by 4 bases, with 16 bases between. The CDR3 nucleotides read TGTGCCAGCAGCTTAGTGTCTGCGGGCAGGGCCTATGGCTACACCTTC. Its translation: CASSLVSAGRAYGYTF.

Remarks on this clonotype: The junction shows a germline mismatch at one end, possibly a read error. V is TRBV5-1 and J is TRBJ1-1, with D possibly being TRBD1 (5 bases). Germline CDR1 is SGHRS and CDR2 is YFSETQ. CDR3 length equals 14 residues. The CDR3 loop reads CASSTETVNAEAFF. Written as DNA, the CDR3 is TGCGCCAGCAGCACAGAGACAGTGAACGCTGAAGCTTTCTTT.

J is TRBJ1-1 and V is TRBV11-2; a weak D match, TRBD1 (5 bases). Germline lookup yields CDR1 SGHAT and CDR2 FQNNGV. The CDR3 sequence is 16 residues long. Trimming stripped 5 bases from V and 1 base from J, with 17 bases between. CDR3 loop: CASSPTSGTANTEAFF. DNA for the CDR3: TGTGCCAGCAGCCCGACGTCCGGGACGGCGAACACTGAAGCTTTCTTT.

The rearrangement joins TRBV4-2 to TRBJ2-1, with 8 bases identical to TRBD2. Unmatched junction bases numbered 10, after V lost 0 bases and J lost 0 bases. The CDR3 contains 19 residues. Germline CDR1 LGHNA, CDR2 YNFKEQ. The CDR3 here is CASSQDWARGGSSYNEQFF. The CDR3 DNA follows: TGTGCCAGCAGCCAAGATTGGGCTCGGGGGGGGAGCTCCTACAATGAGCAGTTCTTC.

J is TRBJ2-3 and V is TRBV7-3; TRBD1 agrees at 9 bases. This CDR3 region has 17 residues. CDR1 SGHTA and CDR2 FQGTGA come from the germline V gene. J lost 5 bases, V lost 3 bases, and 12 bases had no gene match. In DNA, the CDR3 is TGTGCCAGCAGCTTTTTTCCGGACAGGGGATTTGAAGATACGCAGTATTTT. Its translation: CASSFFPDRGFEDTQYF.

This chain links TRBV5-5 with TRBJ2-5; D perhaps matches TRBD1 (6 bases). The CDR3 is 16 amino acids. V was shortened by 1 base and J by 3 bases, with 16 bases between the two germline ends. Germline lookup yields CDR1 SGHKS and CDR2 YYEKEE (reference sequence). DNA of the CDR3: TGTGCCAGCAGCTTGTGGGACATCCGTAAAGAAGAGACCCAGTACTTC. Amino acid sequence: CASSLWDIRKEETQYF.

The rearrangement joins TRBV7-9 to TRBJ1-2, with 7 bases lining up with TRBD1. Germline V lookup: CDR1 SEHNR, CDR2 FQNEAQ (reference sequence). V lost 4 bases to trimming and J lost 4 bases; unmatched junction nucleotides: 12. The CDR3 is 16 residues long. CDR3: CASSSIDWDSIYGYTF. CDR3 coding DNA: TGTGCCAGCAGCTCCATTGACTGGGACAGTATCTATGGCTACACCTTC. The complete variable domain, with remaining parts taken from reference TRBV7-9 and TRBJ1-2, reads DTGVSQNPRHKITKRGQNVTFRCDPISEHNRLYWYRQTLGQGPEFLTYFQNEAQLEKSRLLSDRFSAERPKGSFSTLEIQRTEQGDSAMYLCASSSIDWDSIYGYTFGSGTRLTVV.

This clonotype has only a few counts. Here the CDR3 reads CSARDLRGASQETQYF. Written as DNA, the CDR3 is TGCAGTGCTAGAGATCTGCGGGGGGCGTCCCAAGAGACCCAGTACTTC. This chain joins TRBV20-1 and TRBJ2-5; 8 bases fit TRBD2. CDR3 size: 16 residues. The germline V gene encodes CDR1 DFQATT and CDR2 SNEGSKA (reference sequence). The ends lost 0 bases at V and 1 base at J; junction bases unmatched: 7.

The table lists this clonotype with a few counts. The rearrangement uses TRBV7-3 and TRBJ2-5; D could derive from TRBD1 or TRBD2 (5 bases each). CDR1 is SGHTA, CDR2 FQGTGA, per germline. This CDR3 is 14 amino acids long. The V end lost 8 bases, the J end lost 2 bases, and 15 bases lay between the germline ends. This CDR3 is CASAHGGAQETQYF. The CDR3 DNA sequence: TGTGCCAGCGCTCATGGGGGTGCTCAAGAGACCCAGTACTTC.

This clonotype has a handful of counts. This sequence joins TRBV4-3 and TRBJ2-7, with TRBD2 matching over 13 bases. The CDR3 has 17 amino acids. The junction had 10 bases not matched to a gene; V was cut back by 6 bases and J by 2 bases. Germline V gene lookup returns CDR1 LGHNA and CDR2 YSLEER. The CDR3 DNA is TGCGCCAGCAGTCTAGGACTAGCGGGGGCTGCCCCCTACGAGCAGTACTTC. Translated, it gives CASSLGLAGAAPYEQYF.

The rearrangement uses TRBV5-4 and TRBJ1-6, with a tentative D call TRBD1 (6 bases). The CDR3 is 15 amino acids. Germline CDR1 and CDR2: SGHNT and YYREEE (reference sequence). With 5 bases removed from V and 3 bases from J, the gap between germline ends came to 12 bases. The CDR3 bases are TGTGCCAGCAGACAGGGCGGGTTCTATAATTCACCCCTCCACTTT. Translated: CASRQGGFYNSPLHF.

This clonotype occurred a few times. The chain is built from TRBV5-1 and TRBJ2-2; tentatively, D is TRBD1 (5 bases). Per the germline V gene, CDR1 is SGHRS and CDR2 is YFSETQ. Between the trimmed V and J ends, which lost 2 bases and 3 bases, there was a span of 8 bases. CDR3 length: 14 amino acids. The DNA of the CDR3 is TGCGCCAGCAGCTTCGACAGCTACACCGGGGAGCTGTTTTTT. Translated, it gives CASSFDSYTGELFF.

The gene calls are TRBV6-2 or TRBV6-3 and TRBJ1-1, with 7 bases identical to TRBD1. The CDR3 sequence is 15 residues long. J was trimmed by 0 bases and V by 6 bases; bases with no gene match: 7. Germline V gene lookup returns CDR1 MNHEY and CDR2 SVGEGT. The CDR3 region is CASSPGTALNTEAFF. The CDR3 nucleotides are TGTGCCAGCAGCCCAGGGACAGCCCTGAACACTGAAGCTTTCTTT.

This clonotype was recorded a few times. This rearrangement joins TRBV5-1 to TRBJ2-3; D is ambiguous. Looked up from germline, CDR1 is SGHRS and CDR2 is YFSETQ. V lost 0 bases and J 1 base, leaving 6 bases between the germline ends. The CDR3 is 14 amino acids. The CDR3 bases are TGCGCCAGCAGCTTGGCCCTCCGCACAGATACGCAGTATTTT. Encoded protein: CASSLALRTDTQYF.

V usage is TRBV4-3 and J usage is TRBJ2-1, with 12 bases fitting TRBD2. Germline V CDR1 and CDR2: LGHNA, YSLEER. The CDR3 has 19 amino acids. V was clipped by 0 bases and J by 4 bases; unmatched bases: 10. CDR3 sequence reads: CASSQDRLAGAGFYNEQFF. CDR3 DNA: TGCGCCAGCAGCCAAGATCGACTAGCGGGGGCCGGGTTTTACAATGAGCAGTTCTTC.

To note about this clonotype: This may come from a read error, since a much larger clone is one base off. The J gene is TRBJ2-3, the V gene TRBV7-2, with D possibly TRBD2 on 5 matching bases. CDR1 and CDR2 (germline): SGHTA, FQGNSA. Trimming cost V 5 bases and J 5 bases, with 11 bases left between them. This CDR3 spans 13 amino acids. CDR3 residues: CASSVRERDTQYF. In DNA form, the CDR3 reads TGTGCCAGCAGCGTAAGGGAGCGAGATACGCAGTATTTT.

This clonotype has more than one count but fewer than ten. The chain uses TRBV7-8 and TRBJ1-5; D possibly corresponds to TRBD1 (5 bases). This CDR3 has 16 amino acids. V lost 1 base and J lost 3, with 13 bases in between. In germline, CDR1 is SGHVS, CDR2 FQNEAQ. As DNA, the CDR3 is TGTGCCAGCAGCTTAGGAAGGCGGGGCTTCAATCAGCCCCAGCATTTT. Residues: CASSLGRRGFNQPQHF.